The rows below give T cell receptor beta chains drawn from one sample of a study of blood T cell repertoires in COVID-19. Clones were sequenced by immunoSEQ multiplex PCR, and TCRdb holds only the in-frame ones, with some missing. The sample lists under 95,000 clones, 87% occurring once. Sequenced sample: peripheral blood. The origin of the receptors is a human donor with acute or convalescent COVID-19. The donor label of this sample is uncertain. The CDR3 runs from the conserved cysteine through the conserved F or W. The D gene is left open where the match is weak. Clone size is not always given. Where it is, it says once, few, many or a class for expanded clones.

j_gene,abundance,v_gene,d_gene,CDR3aa,CDR3nt
TRBJ2-2,-,TRBV9,TRBD2,CASSPRGAGGTRVNTGELFF,TGTGCCAGCAGCCCTCGGGGAGCGGGGGGGACTCGGGTAAACACCGGGGAGCTGTTTTTT
TRBJ2-3,-,TRBV12-3/TRBV12-4,-,CASRETADTQYF,TGTGCCAGCAGAGAGACTGCAGATACGCAGTATTTT
TRBJ1-1,once,TRBV13,-,CASGAWGTEAFF,TGTGCCAGCGGGGCGTGGGGCACTGAAGCTTTCTTT
TRBJ1-5,few,TRBV10-2,TRBD1,CASSDDRGGNQPQHF,TGCGCCAGCAGTGATGACAGGGGGGGCAATCAGCCCCAGCATTTT
TRBJ2-5,-,TRBV3-1/TRBV3-2,-,CASSQYIQETQYF,TGTGCCAGCAGCCAATACATTCAAGAGACCCAGTACTTC
TRBJ2-3,-,TRBV10-3,TRBD1,CAISVTGGTDTQYF,TGTGCCATCAGTGTGACAGGGGGTACAGATACGCAGTATTTT
TRBJ2-2,-,TRBV9,-,CASSVIPGSTGELFF,TGTGCCAGCAGCGTTATCCCCGGGTCAACCGGGGAGCTGTTTTTT
TRBJ1-2,-,TRBV5-5,TRBD1,CASSSGPTGGFYGYTF,TGTGCCAGCAGCTCGGGCCCGACAGGGGGCTTCTATGGCTACACCTTC
TRBJ1-6,-,TRBV6-5,TRBD1,CASSRDRGNNSPLHF,TGTGCCAGCAGTAGGGACAGGGGCAATAATTCACCCCTCCACTTT
TRBJ1-2,-,TRBV24-1,TRBD1,CATSDLSRGHGYTF,TGTGCCACCAGTGATTTGAGCAGGGGGCATGGCTACACCTTC
TRBJ2-5,-,TRBV10-3,-,CAISELPGLGTQYF,TGTGCCATCAGTGAGTTGCCGGGACTTGGGACCCAGTACTTC
TRBJ1-5,once,TRBV28,-,CASSRDIWGGHF,TGTGCCAGCAGTAGGGACATCTGGGGGGGGCATTTT
TRBJ2-7,-,TRBV7-8,TRBD2,CASSPGTSGVTYEQYF,TGTGCCAGCAGCCCCGGGACTAGCGGGGTAACCTACGAGCAGTACTTC
TRBJ1-3,-,TRBV5-1,-,CASSLEPGLTLGNTIYF,TGCGCCAGCAGCTTGGAGCCGGGACTTACCCTAGGAAACACCATATATTTT
TRBJ1-4,once,TRBV10-3,-,CAIGQINEKLFF,TGTGCCATCGGACAGATTAATGAAAAACTGTTTTTT
TRBJ1-2,few,TRBV7-2,-,CASSLGGVGYTF,TGTGCCAGCAGCTTAGGGGGGGTCGGCTACACCTTC
TRBJ1-6,-,TRBV25-1,TRBD1,CASSGTGTVNSPLHF,TGTGCCAGCAGTGGAACCGGGACAGTCAATTCACCCCTCCACTTT
TRBJ1-1,-,TRBV9,-,CASSVAGMGNTEAFF,TGTGCCAGCAGCGTGGCAGGGATGGGGAACACTGAAGCTTTCTTT
TRBJ2-3,once,TRBV5-4,-,CASSLDSSTDTQYF,TGTGCCAGCAGCCTGGACTCAAGCACAGATACGCAGTATTTT
TRBJ1-5,-,TRBV21-1,-,CASSKARTGFNQPQHF,TGTGCCAGCAGCAAAGCCCGGACAGGGTTCAATCAGCCCCAGCATTTT
TRBJ2-3,-,TRBV11-2,TRBD2,CASSKAGGPVTDTQYF,TGTGCCAGCAGCAAAGCGGGGGGGCCCGTCACAGATACGCAGTATTTT
TRBJ2-6,-,TRBV28,TRBD1,CASSSQGAEGANVLTF,TGTGCCAGCAGTTCCCAGGGGGCGGAAGGGGCCAACGTCCTGACTTTC
TRBJ1-2,-,TRBV7-6,-,CASSPNLDLGGYTF,TGTGCCAGCAGCCCCAACCTGGACTTAGGAGGCTACACCTTC
TRBJ1-3,-,TRBV6-1,-,CASSEDYSGNTIYF,TGTGCCAGCAGTGAAGATTACAGCGGAAACACCATATATTTT
TRBJ1-2,-,TRBV5-4,-,CASSLGTGGSYTF,TGTGCCAGCAGCTTGGGCACCGGGGGGAGCTACACCTTC
TRBJ2-7,-,TRBV11-2,-,CASTIGAVRGGYEQYF,TGTGCCAGCACCATTGGGGCGGTCCGGGGAGGCTACGAGCAGTACTTC
TRBJ2-7,-,TRBV19,TRBD1,CASKGTGTYEQYF,TGTGCCAGTAAAGGGACAGGGACATACGAGCAGTACTTC
TRBJ1-4,-,TRBV2,-,CASSDRGQTNEKLFF,TGTGCCAGCAGTGACAGGGGACAAACTAATGAAAAACTGTTTTTT
TRBJ1-6,few,TRBV6-5,-,CASKEGLGSPLHF,TGTGCCAGCAAGGAGGGTTTGGGTTCACCCCTCCACTTT
TRBJ2-7,-,TRBV29-1,-,CSVLESYEQYF,TGCAGCGTCCTCGAGTCCTACGAGCAGTACTTC
TRBJ2-7,once,TRBV4-3,-,CASSLQGSSYEQYF,TGCGCCAGCAGCCTCCAGGGATCCTCCTACGAGCAGTACTTC
TRBJ2-3,-,TRBV19,TRBD1,CASSIEAQGARTDTQYF,TGTGCCAGTAGTATTGAGGCCCAGGGGGCCCGCACAGATACGCAGTATTTT
TRBJ2-3,once,TRBV6-2/TRBV6-3,TRBD2,CASSWTSGGRTDTQYF,TGTGCCAGCAGTTGGACTAGCGGGGGCCGCACAGATACGCAGTATTTT
TRBJ2-4,-,TRBV5-1,TRBD1,CASSFGQGGKNIQYF,TGCGCCAGCAGCTTTGGACAGGGGGGTAAAAACATTCAGTACTTC
TRBJ2-5,-,TRBV3-1/TRBV3-2,-,CASKDGVQETQYF,TGTGCCAGCAAGGACGGGGTTCAAGAGACCCAGTACTTC
TRBJ2-7,-,TRBV7-9,-,CASSLGKARSYEQYF,TGTGCCAGCAGCTTAGGTAAAGCTCGCTCCTACGAGCAGTACTTC
TRBJ1-3,few,TRBV5-4,-,CASSRTGPGNTIYF,TGTGCCAGCAGCCGTACAGGGCCTGGAAACACCATATATTTT
TRBJ2-7,-,TRBV7-2,TRBD2,CASSPLAGGPYEQYF,TGTGCCAGCAGCCCTTTAGCGGGGGGGCCTTACGAGCAGTACTTC
TRBJ2-1,-,TRBV28,TRBD1,CASSLSGQAPYNEQFF,TGTGCCAGCAGTTTATCTGGACAGGCCCCCTACAATGAGCAGTTCTTC
TRBJ2-7,few,TRBV28,TRBD1,CASNPWTGPFYEQYF,TGTGCCAGCAATCCTTGGACAGGGCCCTTCTACGAGCAGTACTTC
TRBJ2-5,-,TRBV2,TRBD1,CASSGGTGYKETQYF,TGTGCCAGCAGTGGCGGGACAGGCTATAAGGAGACCCAGTACTTC